The rows below give T cell receptor beta chains drawn from one sample of a study of blood T cell repertoires in COVID-19. Some clones are missing from TCRdb's copy, which holds only in-frame ones; the method was immunoSEQ multiplex PCR. The table lists 210,000 or so clones, about 80% of them singletons. The sequencing sample was made of peripheral blood. The receptor source for this set is a woman aged 80 or older with COVID-19, enrolled during active disease. Both conserved end residues are part of each CDR3. A D gene is named only where the DNA matches it firmly. Size tells how often a clone was seen (once, few, many) or the class of an expanded clone, and some rows leave it out.

v_gene: TRBV11-2
abundance: -
d_gene: TRBD1
j_gene: TRBJ1-2
CDR3aa: CASSLGQGFGYTF
CDR3nt: TGTGCCAGCAGCTTGGGACAGGGGTTCGGCTACACCTTC

v_gene: TRBV5-1
abundance: once
d_gene: -
j_gene: TRBJ1-1
CDR3aa: CASSPSGDTEAFF
CDR3nt: TGCGCCAGCAGCCCCTCAGGGGACACTGAAGCTTTCTTT

v_gene: TRBV23-1
abundance: -
d_gene: -
j_gene: TRBJ1-5
CDR3aa: CASSQSQGWNQPQHF
CDR3nt: TGCGCCAGCAGTCAATCGCAGGGGTGGAATCAGCCCCAGCATTTT

v_gene: TRBV9
abundance: -
d_gene: TRBD1
j_gene: TRBJ1-4
CDR3aa: CASSVAGTGFELFF
CDR3nt: TGTGCCAGCAGCGTAGCCGGGACAGGGTTTGAACTGTTTTTT

v_gene: TRBV20-1
abundance: -
d_gene: -
j_gene: TRBJ2-5
CDR3aa: CSALQETQYF
CDR3nt: TGCAGTGCCCTCCAAGAGACCCAGTACTTC

v_gene: TRBV28
abundance: -
d_gene: TRBD2
j_gene: TRBJ2-1
CDR3aa: CASRPPGLATSEQFF
CDR3nt: TGTGCCAGCAGACCCCCGGGACTAGCTACTTCAGAGCAGTTCTTC

v_gene: TRBV30
abundance: -
d_gene: TRBD2
j_gene: TRBJ2-2
CDR3aa: CAWRGTSSLHYTGELFF
CDR3nt: TGTGCCTGGAGGGGGACTAGCTCACTTCACTACACCGGGGAGCTGTTTTTT

v_gene: TRBV6-6
abundance: -
d_gene: TRBD1
j_gene: TRBJ1-5
CDR3aa: CATDQGAQPQHF
CDR3nt: TGTGCCACCGATCAGGGGGCTCAGCCCCAGCATTTT

v_gene: TRBV18
abundance: -
d_gene: -
j_gene: TRBJ2-3
CDR3aa: CASSPRTPNRKAPDTQYF
CDR3nt: TGTGCCAGCTCACCAAGAACGCCCAACAGGAAGGCCCCAGATACGCAGTATTTT

v_gene: TRBV15
abundance: -
d_gene: TRBD1
j_gene: TRBJ1-1
CDR3aa: CATSSRQGNTEAFF
CDR3nt: TGTGCCACCAGCAGCCGACAGGGGAACACTGAAGCTTTCTTT

v_gene: TRBV5-1
abundance: -
d_gene: TRBD1
j_gene: TRBJ2-1
CDR3aa: CASSLTTGGNEQFF
CDR3nt: TGCGCCAGCAGCTTGACGACAGGGGGCAATGAGCAGTTCTTC

v_gene: TRBV18
abundance: -
d_gene: TRBD1
j_gene: TRBJ1-2
CDR3aa: CASSPRWTGPEGYTF
CDR3nt: TGTGCCAGCTCACCTAGGTGGACAGGCCCGGAAGGCTACACCTTC

v_gene: TRBV6-5
abundance: -
d_gene: -
j_gene: TRBJ1-5
CDR3aa: CASSSGQTSNQPQHF
CDR3nt: TGTGCCAGCAGCTCCGGACAAACTAGCAATCAGCCCCAGCATTTT

v_gene: TRBV29-1
abundance: many
d_gene: -
j_gene: TRBJ1-2
CDR3aa: CSVESGGRGYTF
CDR3nt: TGCAGCGTTGAATCGGGGGGACGTGGCTACACCTTC

v_gene: TRBV5-4
abundance: -
d_gene: TRBD2
j_gene: TRBJ2-7
CDR3aa: CASRPGGSYEQYF
CDR3nt: TGTGCCAGCAGGCCGGGGGGGTCCTACGAGCAGTACTTC

v_gene: TRBV5-1
abundance: -
d_gene: -
j_gene: TRBJ1-1
CDR3aa: CATGTGSNTEAFF
CDR3nt: TGCGCCACGGGAACAGGGTCGAACACTGAAGCTTTCTTT

v_gene: TRBV12-3/TRBV12-4
abundance: few
d_gene: -
j_gene: TRBJ2-5
CDR3aa: CASSLGRGETQYF
CDR3nt: TGTGCCAGCAGTTTAGGTAGGGGGGAGACCCAGTACTTC

v_gene: TRBV19
abundance: -
d_gene: -
j_gene: TRBJ1-6
CDR3aa: CASSIGERTASPLHF
CDR3nt: TGTGCCAGTAGTATAGGTGAGCGGACGGCCTCACCCCTCCACTTT

v_gene: TRBV7-9
abundance: few
d_gene: TRBD1
j_gene: TRBJ1-5
CDR3aa: CASSGTGTGFYSNQPQHF
CDR3nt: TGTGCCAGCAGCGGGACCGGGACAGGGTTTTATAGCAATCAGCCCCAGCATTTT

v_gene: TRBV5-1
abundance: -
d_gene: -
j_gene: TRBJ2-1
CDR3aa: CASSGGAPYNEQFF
CDR3nt: TGCGCCAGCAGCGGGGGGGCCCCCTACAATGAGCAGTTCTTC

v_gene: TRBV5-1
abundance: -
d_gene: -
j_gene: TRBJ2-5
CDR3aa: CASSPGLGGLETQYF
CDR3nt: TGCGCCAGCAGCCCCGGACTAGGGGGGCTGGAGACCCAGTACTTC

v_gene: TRBV5-1
abundance: -
d_gene: -
j_gene: TRBJ1-1
CDR3aa: CASSFRGNTEAFF
CDR3nt: TGCGCCAGCAGCTTTAGGGGTAACACTGAAGCTTTCTTT

v_gene: TRBV15
abundance: -
d_gene: -
j_gene: TRBJ1-3
CDR3aa: CATSTAGVYSGNTIYF
CDR3nt: TGTGCCACCAGCACGGCCGGGGTCTACTCTGGAAACACCATATATTTT

v_gene: TRBV5-1
abundance: -
d_gene: -
j_gene: TRBJ2-3
CDR3aa: CASSGSLGPDTQYF
CDR3nt: TGCGCCAGCAGCGGTTCATTGGGCCCAGATACGCAGTATTTT

v_gene: TRBV28
abundance: -
d_gene: -
j_gene: TRBJ2-7
CDR3aa: CASSVGDTYRNEQYF
CDR3nt: TGTGCCAGCAGTGTCGGTGACACGTACAGAAACGAGCAGTACTTC

v_gene: TRBV5-1
abundance: -
d_gene: -
j_gene: TRBJ2-3
CDR3aa: CASSLRGDTQYF
CDR3nt: TGCGCCAGCAGCTTGCGGGGAGATACGCAGTATTTT

v_gene: TRBV7-3
abundance: -
d_gene: TRBD2
j_gene: TRBJ2-3
CDR3aa: CASSPGTSGGQGDTQYF
CDR3nt: TGTGCCAGCAGCCCCGGGACTAGCGGGGGTCAGGGAGATACGCAGTATTTT

v_gene: TRBV3-1/TRBV3-2
abundance: once
d_gene: TRBD1
j_gene: TRBJ1-4
CDR3aa: CASRSRGDEKLFF
CDR3nt: TGTGCCAGCAGATCCAGGGGGGATGAAAAACTGTTTTTT

v_gene: TRBV11-2
abundance: -
d_gene: TRBD1
j_gene: TRBJ2-7
CDR3aa: CASSARTGDYEQYF
CDR3nt: TGTGCCAGCAGCGCAAGGACAGGGGACTACGAGCAGTACTTC

v_gene: TRBV27
abundance: once
d_gene: -
j_gene: TRBJ1-5
CDR3aa: CASSLTGLVQPQHF
CDR3nt: TGTGCCAGCAGCCTAACAGGGCTGGTTCAGCCCCAGCATTTT

v_gene: TRBV29-1
abundance: -
d_gene: TRBD1
j_gene: TRBJ1-2
CDR3aa: CSVLRQGARYYGYTF
CDR3nt: TGCAGCGTTTTGAGACAGGGGGCGCGGTACTATGGCTACACCTTC

v_gene: TRBV3-1/TRBV3-2
abundance: -
d_gene: -
j_gene: TRBJ1-2
CDR3aa: CASSQDGNRRYGYTF
CDR3nt: TGTGCCAGCAGCCAAGATGGCAACAGGAGATATGGCTACACCTTC

v_gene: TRBV10-3
abundance: -
d_gene: -
j_gene: TRBJ2-7
CDR3aa: CAIAGGYEQYF
CDR3nt: TGTGCCATCGCCGGGGGCTACGAGCAGTACTTC

v_gene: TRBV15
abundance: few
d_gene: TRBD1
j_gene: TRBJ1-5
CDR3aa: CATSGDRARNQPQHF
CDR3nt: TGTGCCACCAGCGGGGACAGGGCCCGCAATCAGCCCCAGCATTTT

v_gene: TRBV5-5
abundance: -
d_gene: TRBD2
j_gene: TRBJ2-1
CDR3aa: CASSRVTSGAYNEQFF
CDR3nt: TGTGCCAGCAGCCGCGTTACTAGCGGGGCCTACAATGAGCAGTTCTTC

v_gene: TRBV6-5
abundance: -
d_gene: -
j_gene: TRBJ2-2
CDR3aa: CANKLTGNTGELFF
CDR3nt: TGTGCCAACAAACTGACAGGGAACACCGGGGAGCTGTTTTTT

v_gene: TRBV9
abundance: -
d_gene: TRBD2
j_gene: TRBJ2-1
CDR3aa: CASSVDPSGRVSYNEQFF
CDR3nt: TGTGCCAGCAGCGTAGACCCTAGCGGGAGGGTCTCCTACAATGAGCAGTTCTTC

v_gene: TRBV6-1
abundance: few
d_gene: -
j_gene: TRBJ1-3
CDR3aa: CASSETDSSGNTIYF
CDR3nt: TGTGCCAGCAGTGAAACGGACAGCTCTGGAAACACCATATATTTT

v_gene: TRBV7-9
abundance: -
d_gene: TRBD2
j_gene: TRBJ2-2
CDR3aa: CASSLGSGGPTGELFF
CDR3nt: TGTGCCAGCAGCTTAGGTTCGGGGGGACCTACCGGGGAGCTGTTTTTT